The rows below give T cell receptor beta chains drawn from one sample of a study of T-cell reconstitution after alpha-beta-depleted transplantation in children. TCRdb called the PCR reads again in MiXCR, with one record for every CDR3 protein. The data contain fewer than 450,000 distinct CDR3 sequences, roughly 16% of them singletons. The starting material was PBMCs, mostly from graft donor cells, obtained 360 days after TCRalphabeta/CD19-depleted stem cell transplant. These receptors all stem from a male patient between 2 and 10 years old who had a stem cell transplant for acute lymphoblastic leukemia, so the T cells may come from the graft donor. The CDR3 runs from the conserved cysteine through the conserved F or W. The D gene is left open where the match is weak. Size is stated for part of the rows, as once, few or many counts, or as a class when the clone is expanded.

.	TRBV12-3/TRBV12-4	many	TRBJ2-1	TGTGCCAGCAGTTTATTTGGGGGGATGGGTAATAAGAATGAGCAGTTCTTC	CASSLFGGMGNKNEQFF
.	TRBV18	.	TRBJ2-7	TGTGCCAGCTCCAGGGTCCCCAGAATCTACGAGCAGTACTTC	CASSRVPRIYEQYF
TRBD2	TRBV5-7	.	TRBJ2-3	TGTGCCAGCAGCCTCTGGACTAGCGAGCCAGATACGCAGTATTTT	CASSLWTSEPDTQYF
.	TRBV7-2	.	TRBJ2-3	TGTGCCAGCAGCTTAGGCGGGGCAGGGGGGGATACGCAGTATTTT	CASSLGGAGGDTQYF
TRBD1	TRBV18	.	TRBJ2-3	TGTGCCAGCTCACCACTACTGGGACAGGCCACAGATACGCAGTATTTT	CASSPLLGQATDTQYF
.	TRBV20-1	few	TRBJ1-1	TGCAGTGCTAGCGGGGTCCGGGGGAGAAGAGGGACTGAAGCTTTCTTT	CSASGVRGRRGTEAFF
TRBD2	TRBV20-1	.	TRBJ2-5	TGCAGTGCTAGAGCTCCCTCCGGGACTAGCGGGAGGATCCAAGAGACCCAGTACTTC	CSARAPSGTSGRIQETQYF
TRBD1	TRBV5-4	few	TRBJ1-2	TGTGCCAGCAGCCTTCCCCGGCAGGGGGTTACTAACTATGGCTACACCTTC	CASSLPRQGVTNYGYTF
TRBD2	TRBV5-8	.	TRBJ2-1	TGTGCCAGCAGCTCCATATTTCGCGGGAGGAACAATGAGCAGTTCTTC	CASSSIFRGRNNEQFF
.	TRBV20-1	few	TRBJ1-1	TGCAGTGCCACGGGAGTAGGGGCATTAATGAACACTGAAGCTTTCTTT	CSATGVGALMNTEAFF
.	TRBV12-5	.	TRBJ2-1	TGTGCTAGTGGTTTGGTACGTGGCCTCCTAGGGGGCTCCTACAATGAGCAGTTCTTC	CASGLVRGLLGGSYNEQFF
TRBD2	TRBV5-3	.	TRBJ2-1	TGTGCCATGGGCTTGGGTTTTGGACTAGCGGGAGTTAATGAGCAGTTCTTC	CAMGLGFGLAGVNEQFF
TRBD1	TRBV12-3/TRBV12-4	.	TRBJ2-5	TGTGCCAGCAGCCCAGGGGGTGGAGAGACCCAGTACTTC	CASSPGGGETQYF
.	TRBV20-1	many	TRBJ2-7	TGCAGTCAGGGGAAGGACTCATACGAGCAGTACTTC	CSQGKDSYEQYF
.	TRBV28	many	TRBJ2-5	TGTGCCAGCAGCCCCATAGGGAAAGAGACCCAGTACTTC	CASSPIGKETQYF
TRBD1	TRBV4-1	.	TRBJ2-7	TGCGCCAGCAGCCCGCTACACCGGGACAGCTACTACGAGCAGTACTTC	CASSPLHRDSYYEQYF
TRBD1	TRBV6-9	few	TRBJ1-5	TGTGCCAGCAGGAAGGGACAGGGGTGTCAGCCCCAGCATTTT	CASRKGQGCQPQHF
.	TRBV4-3	.	TRBJ2-3	TGCGCCAGCAGCCGTCTTGCAGACCCAGATACGCAGTATTTT	CASSRLADPDTQYF
.	TRBV15	.	TRBJ1-1	TGTGCCACCAGCAGCCGCCGAGAGAACACTGAAGCTTTCTTT	CATSSRRENTEAFF
TRBD2	TRBV20-1	many	TRBJ2-5	TGCAGTGCTAGGATTAGCGGGAGTAAAGAGACCCAGTACTTC	CSARISGSKETQYF
TRBD2	TRBV29-1	.	TRBJ2-7	TGCAGCGTAGTTCCTAGCGGGAGGGTTACCTACGAGCAGTACTTC	CSVVPSGRVTYEQYF
.	TRBV4-2	.	TRBJ1-1	TGTGCCAGCAGCCAAGATCACAGGGAAAACACTGAAGCTTTCTTT	CASSQDHRENTEAFF
.	TRBV5-6	few	TRBJ1-3	TGTGCCAGCAGCTCCGGGTTGTGGGGAAACACCATATATTTT	CASSSGLWGNTIYF
.	TRBV20-1	few	TRBJ2-7	TGCAGTGCTAGAGAACTAGGCAGCGCGGGTTACGAGCAGTACTTC	CSARELGSAGYEQYF
.	TRBV13	few	TRBJ1-2	TGTGCCAGCAGCCTACAATCCTATGGCTACACCTTC	CASSLQSYGYTF